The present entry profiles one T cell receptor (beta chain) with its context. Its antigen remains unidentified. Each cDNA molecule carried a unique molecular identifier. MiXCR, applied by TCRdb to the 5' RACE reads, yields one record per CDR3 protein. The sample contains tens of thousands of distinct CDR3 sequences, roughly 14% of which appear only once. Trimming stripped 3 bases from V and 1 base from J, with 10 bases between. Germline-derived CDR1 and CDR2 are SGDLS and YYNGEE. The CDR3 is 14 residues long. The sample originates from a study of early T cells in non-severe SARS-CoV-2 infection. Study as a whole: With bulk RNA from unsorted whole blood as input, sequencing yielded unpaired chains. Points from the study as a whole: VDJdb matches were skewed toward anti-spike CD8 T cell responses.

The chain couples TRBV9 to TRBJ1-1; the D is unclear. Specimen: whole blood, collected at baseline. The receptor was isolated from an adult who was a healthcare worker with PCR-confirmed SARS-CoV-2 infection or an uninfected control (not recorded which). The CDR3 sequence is CASSAGDSNTEAFF. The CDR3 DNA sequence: TGTGCCAGCAGCGCTGGAGACTCGAACACTGAAGCTTTCTTT. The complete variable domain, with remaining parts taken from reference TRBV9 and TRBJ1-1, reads DSGVTQTPKHLITATGQRVTLRCSPRSGDLSVYWYQQSLDQGLQFLIQYYNGEERAKGNILERFSAQQFPDLHSELNLSSLELGDSALYFCASSAGDSNTEAFFGQGTRLTVV.